This T cell receptor (beta chain) was retrieved from a study of blood T cell repertoires in COVID-19. Study-wide context: Italy, Spain and the United States were the sources of the convalescent and acute COVID-19 samples. Nucleic acid was either cDNA or gDNA, and it came from T cells, B-cell-depleted T cells, or PBMCs.

Using immunoSEQ multiplex PCR, the repertoire was profiled, and TCRdb retains in-frame clones only, with some absent. The sample contains about 74,000 clones, 70% to 80% of which appear only once. Sequenced sample: peripheral blood. This clonotype was obtained from a man in his 70s with acute or convalescent COVID-19.

CDR3 sequence (DNA): TGCGCCAGCAGTGGGACAGGCCTCTACGAGCAGTACTTC. This gives the protein CASSGTGLYEQYF. This chain joins TRBV5-1 and TRBJ2-7; 8 nucleotides match TRBD1. CDR1 is SGHRS and CDR2 is YFSETQ in the germline V gene. The CDR3 loop spans 13 amino acids. With 5 bases clipped from V and 3 bases from J, the junction kept 4 bases outside the gene matches.